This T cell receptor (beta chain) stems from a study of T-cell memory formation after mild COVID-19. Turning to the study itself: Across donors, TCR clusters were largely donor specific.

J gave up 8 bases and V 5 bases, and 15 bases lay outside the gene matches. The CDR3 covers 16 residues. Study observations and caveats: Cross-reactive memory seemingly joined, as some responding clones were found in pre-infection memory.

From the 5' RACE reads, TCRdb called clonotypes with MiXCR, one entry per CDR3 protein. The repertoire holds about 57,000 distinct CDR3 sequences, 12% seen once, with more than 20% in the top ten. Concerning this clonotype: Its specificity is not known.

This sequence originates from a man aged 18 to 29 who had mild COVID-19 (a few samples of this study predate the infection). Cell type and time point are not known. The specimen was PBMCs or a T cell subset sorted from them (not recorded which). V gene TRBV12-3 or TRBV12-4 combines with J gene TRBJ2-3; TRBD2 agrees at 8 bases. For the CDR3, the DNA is TGTGCCAGCAGTCCCCGCAACGGGAGGGCCCTCGGTACGCAGTATTTT. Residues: CASSPRNGRALGTQYF.